This TCR beta chain was observed in a study of blood T cell repertoires in COVID-19. Study summary: The United States, Italy and Spain supplied acute and convalescent COVID-19 samples. Sample material is recorded as cDNA or gDNA derived from T cells, B-cell-depleted T cells, or PBMCs.

The data were produced by immunoSEQ multiplex PCR, yet TCRdb's version contains in-frame clones alone and is incomplete. Seen here are roughly 150,000 clones, 70% to 90% observed once, and the top ten hold around 3.2%. Germline-derived CDR1 and CDR2 are MNHNS and SASEGT. The junction had 15 bases not matched to a gene; V was cut back by 4 bases and J by 4 bases. The CDR3 extends over 17 amino acids. The sequenced sample consisted of peripheral blood. The rearrangement uses TRBV6-1 and TRBJ2-7, with 8 bases that match TRBD1. This sequence originates from a middle-aged man with acute or convalescent COVID-19. The CDR3 region has the DNA TGTGCCAGCAGTGTTGGGCAGGGGGCAGGTTGGGTGTACGAGCAGTACTTC. Encoded protein: CASSVGQGAGWVYEQYF.